This T cell receptor (beta chain) originates from a study of cytomegalovirus exposure and HLA in healthy donors. Researchers ran the PCR with 60 Vbeta and 13 Jbeta primers. The assay was immunoSEQ multiplex PCR, and TCRdb's table has in-frame clones only and misses some. The data show about 150,000 clones, around 77% seen once. General study points: More clonal expansion characterized HLA-associated TCR beta chains than equally common others in a later analysis. Being productive about 87% or about 30% of the time was typical of most TCR beta V segments in an earlier analysis. Evidence from a later analysis indicated that most CMV-associated TCR beta chains looked HLA-restricted. Researchers catalogued approximately 170 TCR beta chains as cytomegalovirus-associated.

CDR3 size: 15 residues. V dropped 2 bases and J dropped 9; count of bases not matched to a gene: 4. Looked up from germline, CDR1 is SGHTA and CDR2 is FQGNSA. In this sample, this clone turned up a few times. Antigen specificity is unknown. This chain links TRBV7-2 with TRBJ2-4, with 13 positions matching TRBD2. Specimen: PBMCs. The receptor was isolated from a man aged 30 to 45 in good health. CDR3 amino acids: CASSLTSGRGGIQYF. In nucleotides, the CDR3 is TGTGCCAGCAGCTTAACTAGCGGGAGGGGTGGCATTCAGTACTTC.